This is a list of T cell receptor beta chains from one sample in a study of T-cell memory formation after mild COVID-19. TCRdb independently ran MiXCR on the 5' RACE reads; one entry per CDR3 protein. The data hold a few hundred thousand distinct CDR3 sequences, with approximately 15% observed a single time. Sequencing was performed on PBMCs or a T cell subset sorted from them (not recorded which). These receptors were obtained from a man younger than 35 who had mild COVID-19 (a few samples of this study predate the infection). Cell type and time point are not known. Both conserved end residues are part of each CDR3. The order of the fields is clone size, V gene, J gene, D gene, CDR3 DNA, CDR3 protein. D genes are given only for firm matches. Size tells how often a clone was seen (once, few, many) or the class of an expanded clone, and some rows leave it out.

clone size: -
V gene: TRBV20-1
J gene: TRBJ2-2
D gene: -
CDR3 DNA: TGCAGTGCTAGAGACCCCTACAGGACGGACAACACCGGGGAGCTGTTTTTT
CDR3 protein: CSARDPYRTDNTGELFF

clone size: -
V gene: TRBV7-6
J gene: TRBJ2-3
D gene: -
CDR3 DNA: TGTGCCAGCAGCTTAGAAAGCCGTGTTGGGGGGCAGTATTTT
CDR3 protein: CASSLESRVGGQYF

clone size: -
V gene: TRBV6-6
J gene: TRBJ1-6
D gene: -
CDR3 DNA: TGTGCCAGCAGTCGAGGGGGGAGCTCCTATAATTCACCCCTCCACTTT
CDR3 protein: CASSRGGSSYNSPLHF

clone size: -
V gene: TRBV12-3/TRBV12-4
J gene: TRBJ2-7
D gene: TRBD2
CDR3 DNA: TGTGCCAGCACCGGGACTAGGTCCTCCTACGAGCAGTACTTC
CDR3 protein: CASTGTRSSYEQYF

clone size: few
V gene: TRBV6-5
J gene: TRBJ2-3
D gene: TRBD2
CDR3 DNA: TGTGCCAGCACAGCGGGGACCACAGATACGCAGTATTTT
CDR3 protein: CASTAGTTDTQYF

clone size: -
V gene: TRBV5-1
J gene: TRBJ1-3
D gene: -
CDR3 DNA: TGCGCCAGCAGCTTGGGACCGCAGAGCTCTGGAAACACCATATATTTT
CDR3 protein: CASSLGPQSSGNTIYF

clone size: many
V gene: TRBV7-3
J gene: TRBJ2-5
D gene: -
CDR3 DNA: TGTGCCAGCAGCTTAGGGAAAGGAGAGACCCAGTACTTC
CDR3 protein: CASSLGKGETQYF

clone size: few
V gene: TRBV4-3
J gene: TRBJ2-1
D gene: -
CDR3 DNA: TGCGCCAGCAGCCAAGGTCCGAACGCCGTATCACAAAACAATGAGCAGTTCTTC
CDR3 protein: CASSQGPNAVSQNNEQFF

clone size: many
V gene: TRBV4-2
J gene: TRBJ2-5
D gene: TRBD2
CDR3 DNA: TGTGCCAGCAGCCAGGCTAGCGGGGGGCGGGGAGAGACCCAGTACTTC
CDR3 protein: CASSQASGGRGETQYF

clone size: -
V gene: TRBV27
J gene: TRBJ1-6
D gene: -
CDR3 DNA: TGTGCCAGCAGGGATGGGCAGGGCTCGGGTTCACCCCTCCACTTT
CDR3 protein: CASRDGQGSGSPLHF

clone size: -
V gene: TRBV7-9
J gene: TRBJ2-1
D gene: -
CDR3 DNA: TGTGCCAGCAGCTACACAGGGTTCAATGAGCAGTTCTTC
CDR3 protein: CASSYTGFNEQFF

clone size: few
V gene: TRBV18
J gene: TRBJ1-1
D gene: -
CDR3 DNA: TGTGCCAGCTCACCGGCTCAGAACACTGAAGCTTTCTTT
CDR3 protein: CASSPAQNTEAFF

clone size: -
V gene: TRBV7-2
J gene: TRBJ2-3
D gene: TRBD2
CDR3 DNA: TGTGCCAGCAGCTGGACTAGCGGGCCTATCGATACGCAGTATTTT
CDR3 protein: CASSWTSGPIDTQYF

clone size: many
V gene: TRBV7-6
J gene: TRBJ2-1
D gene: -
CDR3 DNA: TGTGCCAGCAGCGCACAGGAGAGCTCCTACAATGAGCAGTTCTTC
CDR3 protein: CASSAQESSYNEQFF

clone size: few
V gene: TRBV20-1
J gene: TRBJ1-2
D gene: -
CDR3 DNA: TGCAGTGCTAGAGATTTTTGGGGGTCGAGTAACTATGGCTACACCTTC
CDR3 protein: CSARDFWGSSNYGYTF

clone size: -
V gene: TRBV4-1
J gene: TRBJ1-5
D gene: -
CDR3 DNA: TGCGCCAGCAGCCCCGTTCGGGGGCCTAAGAATCAGCCCCAGCATTTT
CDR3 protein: CASSPVRGPKNQPQHF

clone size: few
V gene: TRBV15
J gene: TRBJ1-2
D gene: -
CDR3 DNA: TGTGCCACCAGCAGAAACCAGGGGATCCATGGCTACACCTTC
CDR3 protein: CATSRNQGIHGYTF

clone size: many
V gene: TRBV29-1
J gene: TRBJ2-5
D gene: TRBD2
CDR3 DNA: TGCAGCGTTGAGCTAACTAGCGGGGGCAGGGAGACCCAGTACTTC
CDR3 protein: CSVELTSGGRETQYF

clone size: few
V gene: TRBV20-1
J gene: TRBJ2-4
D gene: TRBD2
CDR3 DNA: TGCAGCGCAAAGCGGGGGGGCTCCAAAAACATTCAGTACTTC
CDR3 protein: CSAKRGGSKNIQYF

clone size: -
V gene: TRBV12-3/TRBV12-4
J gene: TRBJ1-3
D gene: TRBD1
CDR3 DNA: TGTGCCAGCAGTACAGGGGCTTTCTCTGGAAACACCATATATTTT
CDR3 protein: CASSTGAFSGNTIYF

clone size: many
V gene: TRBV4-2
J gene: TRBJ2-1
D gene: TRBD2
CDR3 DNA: TGTGCCAGCAGCCGAGGACTAGCGGGGGCCAACAATGAGCAGTTCTTC
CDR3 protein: CASSRGLAGANNEQFF

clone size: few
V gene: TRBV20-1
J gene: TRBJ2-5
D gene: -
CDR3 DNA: TGCAGTGCTAGAGATCCATTGGGGGTAGAGACCCAGTACTTC
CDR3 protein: CSARDPLGVETQYF

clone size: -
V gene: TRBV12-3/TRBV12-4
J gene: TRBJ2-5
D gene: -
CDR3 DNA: TGTGCCAGCAGAGTTACGGGGACTCCCCAAGAGACCCAGTACTTC
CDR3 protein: CASRVTGTPQETQYF

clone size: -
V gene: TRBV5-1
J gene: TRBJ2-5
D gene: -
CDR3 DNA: TGCGCCAGCAGCTTGCAAGGGAACCAAGAGACCCAGTACTTC
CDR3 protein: CASSLQGNQETQYF

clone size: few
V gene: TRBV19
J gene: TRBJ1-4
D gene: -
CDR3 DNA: TGTGCCAGTAGTATGAACGGGGCGCGACTTGAAAAACTGTTTTTT
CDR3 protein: CASSMNGARLEKLFF

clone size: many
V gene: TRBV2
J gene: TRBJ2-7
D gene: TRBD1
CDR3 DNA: TGTGCCAGCAGCCTAGACAGGGATCTTAAAAAGCAGTACTTC
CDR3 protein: CASSLDRDLKKQYF

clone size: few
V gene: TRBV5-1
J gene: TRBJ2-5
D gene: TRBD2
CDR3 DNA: TGCGCCAGCAGCTGGACCGGGACTAGCGGACAAGAGACCCAGTACTTC
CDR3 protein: CASSWTGTSGQETQYF

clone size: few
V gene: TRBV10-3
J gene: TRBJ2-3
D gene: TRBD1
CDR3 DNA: TGTGCCATCAGTGAGTCGGACAGGGGGCCTAGTGGCACAGATACGCAGTATTTT
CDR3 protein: CAISESDRGPSGTDTQYF

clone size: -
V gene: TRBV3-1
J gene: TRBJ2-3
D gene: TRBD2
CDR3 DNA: TGTGCCAGCAGCCGCCGAGCGGGGCGCACAGATACGCAGTATTTT
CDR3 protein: CASSRRAGRTDTQYF

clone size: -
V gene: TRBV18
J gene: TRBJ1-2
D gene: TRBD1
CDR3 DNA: TGTGCCAGCTCACCCGGGGGCGGACAGGGAAGAAATGGCTACACCTTC
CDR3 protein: CASSPGGGQGRNGYTF

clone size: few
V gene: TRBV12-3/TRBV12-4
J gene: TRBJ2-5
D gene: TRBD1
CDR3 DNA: TGTGCCAGCAGTTTCTCGACAGGGGGCGCGGAGACCCAGTACTTC
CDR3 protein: CASSFSTGGAETQYF

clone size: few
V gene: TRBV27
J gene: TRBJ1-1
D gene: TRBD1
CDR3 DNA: TGTGCCAGTCGTGAACAGGGGGCTACCTTGGGGGCTTTCTTT
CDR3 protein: CASREQGATLGAFF

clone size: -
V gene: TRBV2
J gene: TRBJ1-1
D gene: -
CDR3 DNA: TGTGCCAGCAACAAGGGGAACACTGAAGCTTTCTTT
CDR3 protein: CASNKGNTEAFF

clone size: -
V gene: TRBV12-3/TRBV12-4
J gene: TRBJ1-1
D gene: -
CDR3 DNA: TGTGCCAGCAGTTGGAGGGACATGAACACTGAAGCTTTCTTT
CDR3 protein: CASSWRDMNTEAFF